These 23 T cell receptor beta chains were sequenced from one sample in a study of T-cell reconstitution after alpha-beta-depleted transplantation in children. A library of TCRbeta sequences, prepared with unique molecular identifiers, was generated. TCRdb reprocessed the PCR reads with MiXCR, giving one entry per CDR3 protein. The data hold over 100,000 distinct CDR3 sequences, with 6% observed a single time. The sample consisted of PBMCs, mostly from graft donor cells, taken 60 days after TCRalphabeta/CD19-depleted stem cell transplant. These receptors all come from a female patient aged 2-9 years who had a stem cell transplant for Fanconi anemia, so the T cells may come from the graft donor.

In its sample, this clonotype was seen many times. V and J are TRBV6-4 and TRBJ2-3; 7 bases line up with TRBD1. The CDR3 covers 13 residues. CDR1 MRHNA and CDR2 SNTAGT come from the germline V gene. Germline trimming cut 4 bases from V and 5 bases from J; bases unmatched to any gene: 3. In DNA, the CDR3 is TGTGCCAGCAGTGCAGACAGGGTAGATACGCAGTATTTT. Translating it yields CASSADRVDTQYF.

The chain has TRBV7-8 and TRBJ1-6; D unresolved. Between the trimmed V and J ends, which lost 0 bases and 3 bases, there was a span of 12 bases. This CDR3 spans 17 amino acids. CDR1 SGHVS and CDR2 FQNEAQ come from the germline V gene. The CDR3 nucleotides are TGTGCCAGCAGCTTAGCGTCGGGCAGCCGCTATAATTCACCCCTCCACTTT. Its translation is CASSLASGSRYNSPLHF.

This clonotype has ten or more counts. This chain uses TRBV4-1 with TRBJ2-1, with 8 bases matching TRBD1. The CDR3 consists of 15 residues. V lost 6 bases to trimming and J lost 7 bases; unmatched junction nucleotides: 11. CDR1 and CDR2 from the germline V gene are MGHRA and YSYEKL. CDR3: CASSFPQGARNEQFF. For the CDR3, the DNA is TGCGCCAGCAGTTTTCCTCAGGGGGCGCGTAATGAGCAGTTCTTC.

The chain carries TRBV12-3 or TRBV12-4 and TRBJ2-5; 9 bases agree with TRBD2. This CDR3 has 15 residues. The ends lost 8 bases at V and 4 bases at J; junction bases unmatched: 11. The CDR3 is CASAVGGGVSETQYF. The CDR3, as DNA: TGTGCCAGCGCGGTCGGCGGGGGGGTTTCAGAGACCCAGTACTTC.

This clonotype was observed many times. J is TRBJ2-3 and V is TRBV29-1, with 11 positions matching TRBD2. The V gene's germline CDR1 is SQVTM and CDR2 ANQGSEA. The CDR3 consists of 17 residues. Trimming removed 3 bases from V and 5 bases from J; junction bases left unmatched: 13. CDR3 DNA sequence: TGCAGCGTTGATGGGTGGTTGGGTGGACTAGCGGGAGATACGCAGTATTTT. This gives the protein CSVDGWLGGLAGDTQYF.

In this sample, this clonotype turned up many times. The rearrangement uses TRBV7-3 and TRBJ2-1; no clear D gene. V lost 0 bases to trimming and J lost 0 bases, with 6 bases between them. CDR1 is SGHTA and CDR2 is FQGTGA in the germline V gene. The length of the CDR3 is 15 residues. CDR3 region: CASSLTHSSYNEQFF. CDR3 nucleotides: TGTGCCAGCAGCTTAACGCACAGCTCCTACAATGAGCAGTTCTTC.

This clonotype appeared a few times. The chain has TRBV15 and TRBJ2-3; D gene uncertain. Germline V gives CDR1 LNHNV, CDR2 YYDKDF (reference sequence). The length of the CDR3 is 12 residues. Trimming left V 0 bases short and J 5 bases short, with 3 bases between. CDR3 nucleotides: TGTGCCACCAGCAGAGATCAAGATACGCAGTATTTT. It encodes CATSRDQDTQYF.

This clonotype was detected ten times or more. V gene TRBV6-5 combines with J gene TRBJ2-2; D possibly corresponds to TRBD1 (5 bases). The CDR3 extends over 15 amino acids. Germline V lookup: CDR1 MNHEY, CDR2 SVGAGI. With 2 bases removed from V and 1 base from J, the gap between germline ends came to 8 bases. The CDR3 region has the DNA TGTGCCAGCAGTTACGGGGCAGAGAACACCGGGGAGCTGTTTTTT. It specifies CASSYGAENTGELFF.

This clonotype was seen many times. The chain is built from TRBV5-1 and TRBJ2-1, with D maybe TRBD2 (5 bases). Germline CDR1 is SGHRS and CDR2 is YFSETQ. Trimming took off 4 bases at V and 3 bases at J, with 14 bases between the two ends. CDR3 size: 15 residues. The CDR3 loop reads CASSNGGGSYNEQFF. CDR3 sequence (DNA): TGCGCCAGCAGCAACGGAGGAGGAAGCTACAATGAGCAGTTCTTC. Full variable domain (remainder filled in from reference TRBV5-1 and TRBJ2-1): KAGVTQTPRYLIKTRGQQVTLSCSPISGHRSVSWYQQTPGQGLQFLFEYFSETQRNKGNFPGRFSGRQFSNSRSEMNVSTLELGDSALYLCASSNGGGSYNEQFFGPGTRLTVL.

This clonotype was seen repeatedly, ten times or more. CDR3 in amino acids: CASSSPGANTEAFF. For the CDR3, the DNA is TGTGCCAGCAGTTCCCCGGGGGCGAACACTGAAGCTTTCTTT. V is TRBV28 and J is TRBJ1-1; TRBD1 might be the D (6 bases). CDR3 length equals 14 residues. V shed 4 bases and J shed 1 base, with 10 bases lying between them. CDR1 MDHEN and CDR2 SYDVKM come from the germline V gene. The whole variable domain, filled in from reference TRBV28 and TRBJ1-1, reads DVKVTQSSRYLVKRTGEKVFLECVQDMDHENMFWYRQDPGLGLRLIYFSYDVKMKEKGDIPEGYSVSREKKERFSLILESASTNQTSMYLCASSSPGANTEAFFGQGTRLTVV.

Ten or more counts support this clonotype. The rearrangement uses TRBV29-1 and TRBJ2-5, with D unresolved. Germline CDR1 and CDR2: SQVTM and ANQGSEA. The germline V and J ends were trimmed by 8 bases and 5 bases, with 9 bases remaining between them. The CDR3 covers 10 residues. CDR3 in DNA: TGCAGCCCGGGCACGGAGACCCAGTACTTC. Protein product: CSPGTETQYF.

This clonotype was counted ten times or more. The chain is built from TRBV9 and TRBJ2-2; 16 bases match TRBD2. Looked up from germline, CDR1 is SGDLS and CDR2 is YYNGEE. V shed 1 base, J shed 4 bases, and the junction held 7 bases outside the gene matches. The CDR3 is made up of 19 amino acids. CDR3: CASSVSPGLAGGRTGELFF. As DNA, the CDR3 is TGTGCCAGCAGCGTATCGCCGGGACTAGCGGGGGGGCGCACCGGGGAGCTGTTTTTT. The full variable domain, rest sourced from reference TRBV9 and TRBJ2-2, is DSGVTQTPKHLITATGQRVTLRCSPRSGDLSVYWYQQSLDQGLQFLIQYYNGEERAKGNILERFSAQQFPDLHSELNLSSLELGDSALYFCASSVSPGLAGGRTGELFFGEGSRLTVL.

The CDR3 DNA reads as TGTGCCACCAGTGATCCCAACGGGACGGTGTACAATGAGCAGTTCTTC. This translates into CATSDPNGTVYNEQFF. The chain is built from TRBV24-1 and TRBJ2-1; D may match TRBD1 or TRBD2 (5 bases each). Deletions cut 3 bases from V and 4 bases from J, with 15 bases between. The length of the CDR3 is 16 residues. The germline V gene has CDR1 KGHDR and CDR2 SFDVKD.

This clonotype was seen many times. The chain carries TRBV4-1 and TRBJ1-1; D gene uncertain. Germline V gives CDR1 MGHRA, CDR2 YSYEKL. Trimming removed 1 base from V and 0 bases from J, with 12 bases in between. This CDR3 is built from 16 residues. Here the CDR3 reads CASSQGAGALNTEAFF. In nucleotides, the CDR3 is TGCGCCAGCAGCCAAGGGGCAGGAGCTTTGAACACTGAAGCTTTCTTT.

This clonotype has a handful of counts. The chain recombines TRBV2 with TRBJ2-4, with a weak D call TRBD2 (5 bases). V was shortened by 4 bases and J by 0 bases, with 13 bases between the two germline ends. The CDR3 totals 16 residues. Germline V gene sequence: CDR1 SNHLY, CDR2 FYNNEI. The CDR3 here is CASSAPRDLAKNIQYF. The CDR3 region has the DNA TGTGCCAGCAGTGCTCCCCGGGATTTAGCCAAAAACATTCAGTACTTC. Full variable domain (rest looked up from reference TRBV2 and TRBJ2-4): EPEVTQTPSHQVTQMGQEVILRCVPISNHLYFYWYRQILGQKVEFLVSFYNNEISEKSEIFDDQFSVERPDGSNFTLKIRSTKLEDSAMYFCASSAPRDLAKNIQYFGAGTRLSVL.

This clonotype was detected many times. J is TRBJ1-5 and V is TRBV25-1; 10 bases map to TRBD1. In germline, CDR1 is MGHDK, CDR2 SYGVNS. Germline trimming cut 7 bases from V and 3 bases from J; bases unmatched to any gene: 9. The CDR3 runs 16 residues. The CDR3 DNA reads TGTGCCAGCAAGACGGACAGGGGGGGTTTCAATCAGCCCCAGCATTTT. Translated, it gives CASKTDRGGFNQPQHF.

The chain carries TRBV20-1 and TRBJ1-5; maybe TRBD1 (6 bases). This CDR3 is 17 amino acids long. Trimming cost V 3 bases and J 4 bases, with 22 bases left between them. Germline CDR1 reads DFQATT; CDR2 reads SNEGSKA (reference sequence). This CDR3 is CSASLLSGAPVNQPQHF. The DNA for the CDR3 is TGCAGTGCTAGTCTTCTATCGGGGGCCCCGGTAAATCAGCCCCAGCATTTT.

This clonotype has ten or more counts. This sequence joins TRBV6-6 and TRBJ2-4; possible D gene TRBD1, 6 bases. Germline assignment: CDR1 MNHNY and CDR2 SVGAGI (reference sequence). V lost 10 bases and J lost 6, with 13 bases in between. This CDR3 has 12 residues. CDR3 bases: TGTGCCATCCAGACAGGATCAAACATTCAGTACTTC. This codes for CAIQTGSNIQYF.

This clonotype was picked up many times. This chain connects TRBV11-2 to TRBJ1-3; no reliable D call. V lost 8 bases, J lost 4 bases, and 15 bases lay in between. There are 14 residues in the CDR3. CDR1 SGHAT and CDR2 FQNNGV come from the germline V gene. The CDR3 here is CASSLRADGNTIYF. The CDR3 DNA is TGTGCCAGCTCCCTGCGTGCGGACGGAAACACCATATATTTT.

The chain has TRBV3-1 and TRBJ2-1; TRBD2 agrees at 9 bases. The CDR3 runs 17 residues. The V and J ends lost 0 bases and 10 bases, in that order; junction bases with no gene match: 13. Looked up from germline, CDR1 is LGHDT and CDR2 is YNNKEL (reference sequence). The CDR3 DNA sequence: TGTGCCAGCAGCCAAGATCGAAGTAGCGGGGGCCTCAGGGAGCAGTTCTTC. Its translation is CASSQDRSSGGLREQFF.

This clonotype was recorded a few times. CDR3 sequence: CASSVWGGPSGNTIYF. In DNA, the CDR3 is TGTGCCAGCAGCGTCTGGGGGGGACCCTCTGGAAACACCATATATTTT. The V gene is TRBV9, the J gene TRBJ1-3, with D perhaps TRBD1 (5 bases). The CDR3 loop spans 16 amino acids. Between the trimmed V and J ends, which lost 2 bases and 0 bases, there was a span of 12 bases. Germline values: CDR1 SGDLS, CDR2 YYNGEE. The entire variable domain, with the rest obtained from reference TRBV9 and TRBJ1-3, is as follows: DSGVTQTPKHLITATGQRVTLRCSPRSGDLSVYWYQQSLDQGLQFLIQYYNGEERAKGNILERFSAQQFPDLHSELNLSSLELGDSALYFCASSVWGGPSGNTIYFGEGSWLTVV.

This clonotype showed up many times. This chain joins TRBV27 and TRBJ2-7; D may be TRBD2 (7 bases). V lost 7 bases and J 7 bases, leaving 20 bases between the germline ends. The germline gives CDR1 MNHEY, CDR2 SMNVEV (reference sequence). The CDR3 spans 14 residues. DNA of the CDR3: TGTGCCAGCAATATACGGGGGGCGTTCGGGGAGCAGTACTTC. This gives the protein CASNIRGAFGEQYF.

This clonotype was counted ten times or more. This chain connects TRBV12-3 or TRBV12-4 to TRBJ2-1; tentative D call: TRBD1 (5 bases). V lost 7 bases to trimming and J lost 3 bases, with 16 bases between them. The CDR3 consists of 15 residues. CDR3 loop: CASTQQVGDYNEQFF. In nucleotides, the CDR3 is TGTGCCAGCACCCAGCAGGTAGGGGACTACAATGAGCAGTTCTTC.